Included here is one T cell receptor beta chain sequence, with context. Its antigen is not known. The CDR3 has 15 amino acids. Germline V gene lookup returns CDR1 SGDLS and CDR2 YYNGEE. V lost 0 bases, J lost 4 bases, and 13 bases lay in between. This specimen belongs to a study of T cell responses to AZD1222 COVID-19 vaccine. The wider study: Second-dose timings of about 4 or about 12 weeks were pooled. General study points: Rises in breadth and depth of Spike-specific TCRs came after two AZD1222 doses. Of spike-specific TCRs, nearly half reportedly target regions left unmutated in variants.

TCRdb's table, derived via immunoSEQ multiplex PCR, lists solely in-frame clones and lacks some. The sample has about 120,000 clones, roughly nine tenths seen once. Sequenced here: peripheral blood, sampled on day 0 of AZD1222 vaccination. The chain joins TRBV9 to TRBJ1-2; D unresolved. The clonotype comes from an adult in good health. The CDR3 DNA is TGTGCCAGCAGCGTAGCGAACAGCCTACTCTATGGCTACACCTTC. Translating it yields CASSVANSLLYGYTF.